The rows below give T cell receptor beta chains drawn from one sample of a study of blood T cell repertoires in COVID-19. The repertoire was sequenced with immunoSEQ multiplex PCR; TCRdb's copy has only in-frame clones and lacks some. The repertoire consists of 200,000 or so clones, with around 84% occurring once and the leading ten covering 8% to 11%. Sequenced: peripheral blood. The origin of the receptors is a woman aged 80 or over with COVID-19, enrolled during active disease. Each CDR3 is given with its conserved first and last residue. The D gene is left open where the match is weak. The size entry is marked missing in some rows and otherwise reads once, few, many or a size class.

j_call clone_size v_call d_call cdr3_aa cdr3_nt
TRBJ1-5 - TRBV5-5 TRBD1 CASSSQGAQPQHF TGTGCCAGCAGCTCACAGGGGGCTCAGCCCCAGCATTTT
TRBJ1-2 - TRBV18 TRBD1 CASSHGTGDNYGYTF TGTGCCAGCTCACACGGGACAGGGGACAACTATGGCTACACCTTC
TRBJ1-5 - TRBV6-6 - CASTPGGRPQHF TGTGCCAGCACCCCGGGGGGTAGGCCCCAGCATTTT
TRBJ2-5 - TRBV7-2 - CASSSGETQYF TGTGCCAGCAGCTCGGGGGAGACCCAGTACTTC
TRBJ1-5 - TRBV5-1 - CASSLGGGAGNQPQHF TGCGCCAGCAGCCTGGGAGGGGGGGCTGGCAATCAGCCCCAGCATTTT
TRBJ1-1 - TRBV4-1 - CASSQEQVRGSAAFF TGCGCCAGCAGCCAAGAACAGGTCAGAGGTTCGGCGGCTTTCTTT
TRBJ2-5 once TRBV6-5 TRBD1 CASRGTGVGTQYF TGTGCCAGCAGGGGGACAGGGGTCGGGACCCAGTACTTC
TRBJ1-4 - TRBV7-2 TRBD1 CASSLGGQAVEKLFF TGTGCCAGCAGCTTAGGAGGACAGGCTGTTGAAAAACTGTTTTTT
TRBJ1-1 - TRBV3-1/TRBV3-2 - CASSQDVNTEAFF TGTGCCAGCAGCCAAGACGTGAACACTGAAGCTTTCTTT
TRBJ2-1 - TRBV5-1 - CASSPISSEYNEQFF TGCGCCAGCAGCCCGATCTCTAGCGAATATAATGAGCAGTTCTTC
TRBJ2-1 - TRBV18 TRBD2 CASSLGTSGYNEQFF TGTGCCAGCTCTCTCGGGACTAGCGGCTACAATGAGCAGTTCTTC
TRBJ2-1 - TRBV3-1/TRBV3-2 - CASSQAVPNEQFF TGTGCCAGCAGCCAAGCCGTCCCCAATGAGCAGTTCTTC
TRBJ2-7 - TRBV19 - CASSTGFPSYEQYF TGTGCCAGTAGTACAGGGTTCCCCTCCTACGAGCAGTACTTC
TRBJ1-5 - TRBV28 TRBD1 CASSSTGVGLGGQPQHF TGTGCCAGCAGTTCGACAGGGGTGGGGCTGGGGGGTCAGCCCCAGCATTTT
TRBJ2-3 - TRBV3-1/TRBV3-2 TRBD2 CASSPRLAGTTDTQYF TGTGCCAGCAGCCCACGACTAGCGGGGACCACAGATACGCAGTATTTT
TRBJ1-6 - TRBV10-2 TRBD1 CATSGGTGTYNSPLHF TGCGCCACTTCGGGGGGGACAGGGACCTATAATTCACCCCTCCACTTT
TRBJ2-7 - TRBV28 - CASRSDSYEQYF TGTGCCAGCAGATCCGACAGCTACGAGCAGTACTTC
TRBJ1-3 - TRBV9 TRBD1 CASSAGDRASGNTIYF TGTGCCAGCAGCGCGGGGGACAGGGCCTCTGGAAACACCATATATTTT
TRBJ1-3 - TRBV25-1 - CASSATGFQSSGNTIYF TGTGCCAGCAGCGCAACAGGTTTCCAGAGCTCTGGAAACACCATATATTTT
TRBJ2-2 - TRBV7-8 - CASSSHTRDTGELFF TGTGCCAGCAGCTCTCACACCAGGGATACCGGGGAGCTGTTTTTT
TRBJ1-5 once TRBV7-5 - CVRSLKSQGSLVGNQPQHF TGTGTCAGAAGCTTAAAGTCCCAGGGTTCGTTGGTGGGCAATCAGCCCCAGCATTTT
TRBJ1-1 - TRBV18 - CASSPGLRGEAFF TGTGCCAGCTCACCAGGTCTGCGGGGGGAGGCTTTCTTT
TRBJ2-3 - TRBV27 TRBD1 CASSRKPGQSTDTQYF TGTGCCAGCAGCCGAAAGCCGGGACAGAGCACAGATACGCAGTATTTT
TRBJ1-6 - TRBV3-1/TRBV3-2 TRBD1 CASSPQPGQGYSPLHF TGTGCCAGCAGCCCCCAACCGGGACAGGGGTATTCACCCCTCCACTTT
TRBJ1-1 - TRBV15 - CATSRYDREAFF TGTGCCACCAGCAGATACGACAGAGAAGCTTTCTTT
TRBJ1-5 once TRBV2 TRBD1 CASAGTGFNQPQHF TGTGCCAGTGCCGGGACAGGGTTCAATCAGCCCCAGCATTTT
TRBJ2-3 - TRBV7-9 TRBD1 CASTKLRTGEIRTDTQYF TGTGCCAGCACCAAATTACGGACAGGGGAAATTCGGACAGATACGCAGTATTTT
TRBJ1-3 - TRBV15 - CATSRTSFGVRNTIYF TGTGCCACCAGCCGGACATCTTTTGGCGTTAGGAACACCATATATTTT
TRBJ2-1 - TRBV7-6 TRBD1 CASSGGGTGVSNEQFF TGTGCCAGCAGTGGAGGGGGGACAGGGGTCTCCAATGAGCAGTTCTTC
TRBJ2-2 - TRBV5-1 - CASTPGFPGTGELFF TGCGCCAGCACCCCGGGTTTTCCGGGCACCGGGGAGCTGTTTTTT
TRBJ1-5 once TRBV2 - CASSEESQINQPQHF TGTGCCAGCAGTGAAGAAAGTCAGATCAATCAGCCCCAGCATTTT
TRBJ1-4 - TRBV3-1/TRBV3-2 - CASSQVGTTTNEKLFF TGTGCCAGCAGCCAAGTAGGGACTACAACTAATGAAAAACTGTTTTTT
TRBJ1-2 - TRBV6-6 TRBD1 CASSPGQGRTF TGTGCCAGCAGCCCCGGACAGGGAAGAACCTTC
TRBJ1-5 few TRBV6-1 - CASSEYRLLNQPQHF TGTGCCAGCAGTGAATATCGTCTCCTCAATCAGCCCCAGCATTTT
TRBJ2-3 - TRBV27 - CASSPLGSRGADTQYF TGTGCCAGCAGTCCTTTAGGGAGTCGGGGAGCAGATACGCAGTATTTT
TRBJ1-1 few TRBV11-1 TRBD1 CASSLGTGNTEAFF TGTGCCAGCAGCTTAGGGACAGGGAACACTGAAGCTTTCTTT
TRBJ2-7 - TRBV15 - CATSIERSSYEQYF TGTGCCACCAGCATAGAAAGGAGCTCCTACGAGCAGTACTTC
TRBJ1-1 few TRBV5-6 - CASSLRGNTEAFF TGTGCCAGCAGCTTGAGGGGGAACACTGAAGCTTTCTTT
TRBJ1-2 - TRBV5-4 - CASSSDGTGYGYTF TGTGCCAGCAGTTCCGACGGGACTGGCTATGGCTACACCTTC
TRBJ2-3 - TRBV2 TRBD2 CASRGGGAGDTQYF TGTGCCAGCAGGGGCGGGGGGGCTGGAGATACGCAGTATTTT
TRBJ2-5 - TRBV9 TRBD2 CASSDSGGAKETQYF TGTGCCAGCAGCGACTCCGGGGGGGCTAAAGAGACCCAGTACTTC